This TCR beta chain originates from a study of T-cell memory formation after mild COVID-19. TCRdb reprocessed the 5' RACE reads via MiXCR and lists one record per CDR3 protein. The data show 220,000 or so distinct CDR3 sequences, more than 8% seen once. Germline CDR1 and CDR2: SGHRS and YFSETQ. This CDR3 comprises 14 residues. V was pared by 4 bases and J by 5 bases, with 15 bases between. This clonotype came up many times. Sequencing was performed on PBMCs or a T cell subset sorted from them (not recorded which). The chain has TRBV5-1 and TRBJ2-5; unclear D gene. This receptor was identified in a man aged 18-30 years who had mild COVID-19 (a few samples of this study predate the infection). Cell type and time point are not known. The CDR3 sequence: CASSEPTGSETQYF. The CDR3 DNA follows: TGCGCCAGCAGCGAACCGACCGGGTCGGAGACCCAGTACTTC.